The clone carrying this TCR beta chain was recorded only once. Amplified regions were TCR beta CDR3 sequences from RNA transcripts. Researchers ran a first-round RT-PCR on the TCR CDR3 using the HTBI primer set. TCRdb used MiXCR to reprocess the multiplex PCR reads, holding one entry per CDR3 protein. The repertoire consists of about 560,000 distinct CDR3 sequences, with about 43% occurring once and the leading ten covering 8.2%. The data are from a study of T cells in Graves' hyperthyroidism and ophthalmopathy. The CDR3 is made up of 15 amino acids. The V end lost 0 bases, the J end lost 2 bases, and 13 bases lay between the germline ends. Germline V CDR1 and CDR2: SQVTM, ANQGSEA. Patients counted as stable if ophthalmopathy did not develop within 18 months.

This chain connects TRBV29-1 to TRBJ1-2; D may be TRBD1 (6 bases). Material: peripheral blood or thyroid tissue (not recorded which). This TCR came from a woman aged 18 to 35 with Graves' hyperthyroidism. The CDR3 is CSVEDSEGGNYGYTF. CDR3 nucleotides: TGCAGCGTTGAAGACTCAGAGGGGGGGAACTATGGCTACACCTTC.